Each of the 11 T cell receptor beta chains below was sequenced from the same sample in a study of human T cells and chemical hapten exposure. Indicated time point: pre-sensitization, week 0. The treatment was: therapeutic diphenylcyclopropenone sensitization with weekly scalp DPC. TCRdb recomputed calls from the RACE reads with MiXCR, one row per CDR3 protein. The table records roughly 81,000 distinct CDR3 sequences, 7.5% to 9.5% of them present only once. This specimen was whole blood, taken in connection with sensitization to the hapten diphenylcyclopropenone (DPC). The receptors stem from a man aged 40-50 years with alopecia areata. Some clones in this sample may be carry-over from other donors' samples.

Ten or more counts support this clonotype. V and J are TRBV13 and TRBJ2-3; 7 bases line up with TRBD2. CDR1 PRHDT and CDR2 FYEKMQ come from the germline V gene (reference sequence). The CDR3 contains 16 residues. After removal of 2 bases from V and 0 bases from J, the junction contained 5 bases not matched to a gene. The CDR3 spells CASSLILAESTDTQYF. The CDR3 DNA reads TGTGCCAGCAGCTTAATTCTAGCGGAGAGCACAGATACGCAGTATTTT.

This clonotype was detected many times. In DNA, the CDR3 is TGTGCCAGCAGCTTAGCGAGGAGCCACGGGGAGCTGTTTTTT. Amino acid sequence: CASSLARSHGELFF. V usage is TRBV7-2 and J usage is TRBJ2-2; D not certain. Germline V lookup: CDR1 SGHTA, CDR2 FQGNSA. The ends were cut back, 0 bases at V and 7 bases at J, with 9 bases in the middle. The CDR3 totals 14 residues. The full variable domain, its missing parts supplied by reference TRBV7-2 and TRBJ2-2, is GAGVSQSPSNKVTEKGKDVELRCDPISGHTALYWYRQSLGQGLEFLIYFQGNSAPDKSGLPSDRFSAERTGGSVSTLTIQRTQQEDSAVYLCASSLARSHGELFFGEGSRLTVL.

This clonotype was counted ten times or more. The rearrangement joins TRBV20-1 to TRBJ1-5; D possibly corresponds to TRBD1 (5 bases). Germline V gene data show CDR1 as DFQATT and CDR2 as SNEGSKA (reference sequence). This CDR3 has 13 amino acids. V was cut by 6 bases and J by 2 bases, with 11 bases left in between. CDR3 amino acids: CSAYRGGNQPQHF. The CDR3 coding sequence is TGCAGTGCGTATAGGGGCGGCAATCAGCCCCAGCATTTT.

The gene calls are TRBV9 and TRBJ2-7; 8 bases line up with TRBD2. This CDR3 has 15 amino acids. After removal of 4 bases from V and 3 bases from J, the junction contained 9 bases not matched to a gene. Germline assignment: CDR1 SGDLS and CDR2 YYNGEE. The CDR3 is CASSPRTSFYYEQYF. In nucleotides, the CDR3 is TGTGCCAGCAGCCCGAGGACTAGCTTCTACTACGAGCAGTACTTC.

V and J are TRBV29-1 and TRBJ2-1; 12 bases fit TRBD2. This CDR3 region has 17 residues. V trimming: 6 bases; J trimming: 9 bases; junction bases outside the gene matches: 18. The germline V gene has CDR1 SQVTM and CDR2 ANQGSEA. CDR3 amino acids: CSVTRTSGTGWRSEQFF. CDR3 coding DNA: TGCAGCGTGACCAGGACTAGCGGGACCGGGTGGAGAAGTGAGCAGTTCTTC.

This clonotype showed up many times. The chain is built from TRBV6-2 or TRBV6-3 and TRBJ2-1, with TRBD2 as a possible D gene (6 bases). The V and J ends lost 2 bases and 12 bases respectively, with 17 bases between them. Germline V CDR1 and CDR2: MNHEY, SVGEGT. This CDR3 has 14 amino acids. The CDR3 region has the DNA TGTGCCAGCAGTTACGTAGCGGCACTGGCGGGGCAGTTCTTC. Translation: CASSYVAALAGQFF.

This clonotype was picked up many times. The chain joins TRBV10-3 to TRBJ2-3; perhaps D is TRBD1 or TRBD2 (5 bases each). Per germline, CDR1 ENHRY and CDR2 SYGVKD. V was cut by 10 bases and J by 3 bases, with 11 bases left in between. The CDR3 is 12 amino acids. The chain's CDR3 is CATGASTDTQYF. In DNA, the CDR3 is TGTGCCACCGGGGCCTCGACAGATACGCAGTATTTT.

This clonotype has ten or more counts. DNA for the CDR3: TGTGCCAGCAGTGTAGCGGGAGCAGATACGCAGTATTTT. Amino acids: CASSVAGADTQYF. The chain is built from TRBV28 and TRBJ2-3; TRBD2 matches at 9 bases. Per germline, CDR1 MDHEN and CDR2 SYDVKM. The CDR3 consists of 13 residues. With V trimmed by 5 bases and J by 4 bases, 1 base remained unmatched.

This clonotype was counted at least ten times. The CDR3 DNA sequence: TGTGCCAGCAGTGTATCAGAGCTTAGCAATCAGCCCCAGCATTTT. As protein: CASSVSELSNQPQHF. The J gene is TRBJ1-5, the V gene TRBV6-1; no firm D call. Germline values: CDR1 MNHNS, CDR2 SASEGT. There are 15 residues in the CDR3. Trimming took 4 bases from V and 0 from J, leaving 10 bases between them.

CDR3 sequence (DNA): TGTGCCAGCAGCCATATACAGGGGAGGGAAACCTACGAGCAGTACGTC. Protein: CASSHIQGRETYEQYV. V usage is TRBV12-3 or TRBV12-4 and J usage is TRBJ2-7; D may match TRBD1 or TRBD2 (7 bases each). The CDR3 is 16 amino acids. V gave up 6 bases and J gave up 2 bases, with 20 bases separating them.

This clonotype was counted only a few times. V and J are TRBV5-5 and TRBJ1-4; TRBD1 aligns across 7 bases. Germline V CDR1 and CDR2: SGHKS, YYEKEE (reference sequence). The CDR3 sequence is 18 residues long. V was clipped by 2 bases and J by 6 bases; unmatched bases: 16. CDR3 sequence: CASSFKEGGAGKDEKLFF. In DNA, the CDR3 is TGTGCCAGCAGCTTTAAAGAAGGGGGCGCAGGAAAAGATGAAAAACTGTTTTTT.